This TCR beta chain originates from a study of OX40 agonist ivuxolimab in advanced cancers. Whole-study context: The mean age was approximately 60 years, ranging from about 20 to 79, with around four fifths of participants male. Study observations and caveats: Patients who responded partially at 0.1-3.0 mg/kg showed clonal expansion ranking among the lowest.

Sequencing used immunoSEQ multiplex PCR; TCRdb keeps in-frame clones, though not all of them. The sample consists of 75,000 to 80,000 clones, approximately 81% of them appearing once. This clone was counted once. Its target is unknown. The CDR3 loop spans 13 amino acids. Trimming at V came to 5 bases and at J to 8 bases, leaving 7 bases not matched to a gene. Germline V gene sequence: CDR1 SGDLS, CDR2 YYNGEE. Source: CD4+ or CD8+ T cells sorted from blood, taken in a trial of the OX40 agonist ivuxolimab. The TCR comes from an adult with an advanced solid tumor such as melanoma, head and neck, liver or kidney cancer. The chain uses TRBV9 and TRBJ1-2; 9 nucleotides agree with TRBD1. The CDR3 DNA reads TGTGCCAGCAGAGGGGACAGGGTAGAGGGCTACACCTTC. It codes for CASRGDRVEGYTF.